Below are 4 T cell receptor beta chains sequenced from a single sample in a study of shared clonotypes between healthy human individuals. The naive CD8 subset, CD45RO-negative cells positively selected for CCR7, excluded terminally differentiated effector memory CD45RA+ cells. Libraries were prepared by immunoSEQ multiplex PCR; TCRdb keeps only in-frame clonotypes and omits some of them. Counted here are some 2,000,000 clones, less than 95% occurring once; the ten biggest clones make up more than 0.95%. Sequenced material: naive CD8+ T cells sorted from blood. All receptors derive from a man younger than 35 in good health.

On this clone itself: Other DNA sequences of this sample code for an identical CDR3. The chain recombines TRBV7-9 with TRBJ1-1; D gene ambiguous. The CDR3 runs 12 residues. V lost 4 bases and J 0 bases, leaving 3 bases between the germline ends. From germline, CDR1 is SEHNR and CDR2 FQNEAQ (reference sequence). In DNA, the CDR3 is TGTGCCAGCAGCTCCATGAACACTGAAGCTTTCTTT. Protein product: CASSSMNTEAFF. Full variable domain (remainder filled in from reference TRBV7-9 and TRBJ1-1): DTGVSQNPRHKITKRGQNVTFRCDPISEHNRLYWYRQTLGQGPEFLTYFQNEAQLEKSRLLSDRFSAERPKGSFSTLEIQRTEQGDSAMYLCASSSMNTEAFFGQGTRLTVV.

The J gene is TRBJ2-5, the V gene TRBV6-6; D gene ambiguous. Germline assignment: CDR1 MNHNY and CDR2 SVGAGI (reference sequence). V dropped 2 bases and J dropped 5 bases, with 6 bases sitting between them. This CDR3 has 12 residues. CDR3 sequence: CASSYPMETQYF. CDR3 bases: TGTGCCAGCAGTTACCCGATGGAGACCCAGTACTTC.

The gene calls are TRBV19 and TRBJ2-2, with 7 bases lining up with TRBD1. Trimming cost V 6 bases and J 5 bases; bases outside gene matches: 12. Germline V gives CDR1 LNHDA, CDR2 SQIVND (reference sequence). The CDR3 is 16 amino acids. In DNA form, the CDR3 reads TGTGCCAGTAGGACAGGGCTCTTAGATTGGACCGGGGAGCTGTTTTTT. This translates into CASRTGLLDWTGELFF.

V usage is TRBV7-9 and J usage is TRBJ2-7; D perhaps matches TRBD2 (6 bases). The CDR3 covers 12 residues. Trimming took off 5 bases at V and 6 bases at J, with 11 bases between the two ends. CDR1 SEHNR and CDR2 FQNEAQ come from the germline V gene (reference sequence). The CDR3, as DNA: TGTGCCAGCAGCGCTGGGGGAGGCGAGCAGTACTTC. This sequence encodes CASSAGGGEQYF.